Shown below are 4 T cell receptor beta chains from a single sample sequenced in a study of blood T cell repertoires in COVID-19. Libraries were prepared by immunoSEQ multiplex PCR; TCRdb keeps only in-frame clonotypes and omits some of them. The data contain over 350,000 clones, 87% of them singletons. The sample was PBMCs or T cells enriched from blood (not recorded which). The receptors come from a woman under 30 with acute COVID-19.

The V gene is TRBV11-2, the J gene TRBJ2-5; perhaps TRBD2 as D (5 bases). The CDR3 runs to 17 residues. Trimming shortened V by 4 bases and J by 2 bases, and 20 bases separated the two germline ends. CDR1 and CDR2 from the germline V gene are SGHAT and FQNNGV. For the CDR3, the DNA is TGTGCCAGCAGCTCCCTTTGGCCAAGCGGTAGGCAAGAGACCCAGTACTTC. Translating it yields CASSSLWPSGRQETQYF.

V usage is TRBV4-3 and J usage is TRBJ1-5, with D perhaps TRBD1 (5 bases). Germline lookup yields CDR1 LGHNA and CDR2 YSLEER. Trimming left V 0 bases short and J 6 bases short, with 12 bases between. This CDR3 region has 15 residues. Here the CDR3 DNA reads TGCGCCAGCAGCCAAGAGACAGTGCCAGGTCAGCCCCAGCATTTT. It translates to CASSQETVPGQPQHF.

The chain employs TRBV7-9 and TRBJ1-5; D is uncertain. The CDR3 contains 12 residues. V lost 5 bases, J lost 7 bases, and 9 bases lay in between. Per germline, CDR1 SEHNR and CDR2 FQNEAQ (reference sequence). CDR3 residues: CASSLGQQPQHF. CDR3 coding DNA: TGTGCCAGCAGCCTAGGTCAACAGCCCCAGCATTTT.

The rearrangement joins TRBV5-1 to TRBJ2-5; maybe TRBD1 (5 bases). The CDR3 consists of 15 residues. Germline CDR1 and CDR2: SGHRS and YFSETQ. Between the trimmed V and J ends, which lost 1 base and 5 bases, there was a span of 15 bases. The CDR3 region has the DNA TGCGCCAGCAGCTTGATAGGGGTAGGAGAGGAGACCCAGTACTTC. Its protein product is CASSLIGVGEETQYF.